The present T cell receptor (beta chain) was sequenced within a study of shared T cell receptors in the human thymus. The method was immunoSEQ multiplex PCR; TCRdb's version includes in-frame clones alone and lacks a portion of them. The data contain hundreds of thousands of clones, roughly 94% of them singletons. The V segment lost 1 base and the J segment 7 bases; nucleotides outside the gene matches: 6. The V gene's germline CDR1 is LNHDA and CDR2 SQIVND (reference sequence). The CDR3 runs 16 residues. This chain uses TRBV19 with TRBJ1-5, with 11 bases lining up with TRBD1. The TCR sequence derives from a human donor. The sequenced sample consisted of thymocytes. CDR3 coding DNA: TGTGCCAGTAGTATAGGGAGGGACAGGGGGGTGCAGCCCCAGCATTTT. This translates into CASSIGRDRGVQPQHF.